These T cell receptor beta chains were read from a single sample in a study of cytomegalovirus exposure and HLA in healthy donors. Repertoires were generated with immunoSEQ multiplex PCR, while TCRdb's copy carries only in-frame clones and drops some. The sample gives 75,000 to 80,000 clones, about 70% of which show up once; around an eighth is in the top ten. The sequencing sample was made of PBMCs. These receptors were obtained from a male donor in good health and CMV-seropositive. The CDR3 runs from the conserved cysteine through the conserved F or W. The D gene is left open where the match is weak. The size field is filled for only some rows; it gives once, few, many or a size class.

TRBJ1-5 | NA | TRBV5-4 | few | TGTGCCAGCAGCTTGGATCCAGGGGGCAATCAGCCCCAGCATTTT | CASSLDPGGNQPQHF
TRBJ2-5 | TRBD2 | TRBV28 | NA | TGTGCCAGCAGTAGGGGAGGGTTTGGTGAAGAGACCCAGTACTTC | CASSRGGFGEETQYF
TRBJ1-3 | TRBD1 | TRBV30 | NA | TGTGCCTGGAACCCCATCGGACAGGGCGGAAACACCATATATTTT | CAWNPIGQGGNTIYF
TRBJ1-2 | TRBD1 | TRBV19 | NA | TGTGCCAGTAGTGCGGACAGGGTTAACTATGGCTACACCTTC | CASSADRVNYGYTF
TRBJ1-5 | TRBD1 | TRBV6-5 | NA | TGTGCCAGCAGCAACAGGGGGCCCCAGCATTTT | CASSNRGPQHF
TRBJ1-2 | TRBD1 | TRBV5-4 | NA | TGTGCCAGCAGCTCTCGGACAGGGGGGGACTATGGCTACACCTTC | CASSSRTGGDYGYTF
TRBJ2-7 | TRBD1 | TRBV7-8 | NA | TGTGCCAGCAGCCCGGGACAGGCGGTCTCCTACGAGCAGTACTTC | CASSPGQAVSYEQYF
TRBJ2-4 | TRBD2 | TRBV7-6 | NA | TGTGCCAGCAGTCCTCGGCTAGCGGGGGGCCTTAGGAACAAAAACATTCAGTACTTC | CASSPRLAGGLRNKNIQYF
TRBJ2-2 | TRBD2 | TRBV2 | NA | TGTGCCAGCAAACTAGGACTAGCGAACACCGGGGAGCTGTTTTTT | CASKLGLANTGELFF
TRBJ2-7 | TRBD2 | TRBV28 | NA | TGTGCCAGCAGTTTAGAAGTACTAGCGGGAGTTTTCGGCGAGCAGTACTTC | CASSLEVLAGVFGEQYF
TRBJ2-7 | TRBD1 | TRBV5-4 | NA | TGTGCCAGCAGCGCGAACAGGGGTGACTTCCTCCGCCACGAGCAGTACTTC | CASSANRGDFLRHEQYF
TRBJ2-7 | NA | TRBV9 | NA | TGTGCCAGCAGCCCTCGCCGGGACAACTACGAGCAGTACTTC | CASSPRRDNYEQYF
TRBJ2-7 | TRBD1 | TRBV9 | NA | TGTGCCAGCAGCAAGTACGTACAGGGGGAGAACTACGAGCAGTACTTC | CASSKYVQGENYEQYF
TRBJ2-3 | NA | TRBV9 | NA | TGTGCCAGCAGCGTAGACGGCCAGGGCACAGATACGCAGTATTTT | CASSVDGQGTDTQYF
TRBJ2-7 | NA | TRBV4-1 | NA | TGCGCCAGCAGCCAATTTCCGGACGGAAAGGAGGGCTACGAGCAGTACTTC | CASSQFPDGKEGYEQYF
TRBJ1-5 | NA | TRBV30 | NA | TGTGCCTGGAGTTTACAGGGTAGCAATCAGCCCCAGCATTTT | CAWSLQGSNQPQHF
TRBJ1-1 | NA | TRBV14 | NA | TGTGCCAGCAGCCCAACTCATGGCGGGGTGAACACTGAAGCTTTCTTT | CASSPTHGGVNTEAFF
TRBJ1-2 | NA | TRBV7-2 | NA | TGTGCCAGCAGCCCCTGGCAGAACTATGGCTACACCTTC | CASSPWQNYGYTF
TRBJ2-1 | TRBD2 | TRBV30 | NA | TGTGCCTGGAGTGTGTTAGGACTAGCGGTTCAGTTCTTC | CAWSVLGLAVQFF
TRBJ1-1 | NA | TRBV7-2 | NA | TGTGCCAGCAGCTCCGGGGCGGGGTTCGCTGAAGCTTTCTTT | CASSSGAGFAEAFF
TRBJ1-2 | TRBD1 | TRBV28 | NA | TGTGCCAGCAGTACCGGGACAGACTATGGCTACACCTTC | CASSTGTDYGYTF
TRBJ2-3 | TRBD1 | TRBV2 | NA | TGCGCCACTAGACAGGGTGAAACAGATACGCAGTATTTT | CATRQGETDTQYF
TRBJ2-4 | TRBD2 | TRBV5-4 | NA | TGTGCCAGCAGCCAGAGACTAGCGGGGATCAAAAACATTCAGTACTTC | CASSQRLAGIKNIQYF
TRBJ2-7 | NA | TRBV9 | NA | TGTGCCAGCAGTGCGGGGAGCAGTTACGAGCAGTACTTC | CASSAGSSYEQYF
TRBJ2-7 | TRBD2 | TRBV19 | NA | TGTGCCAGTAGTAAACGGGAGGGCTACGAGCAGTACTTC | CASSKREGYEQYF
TRBJ2-1 | TRBD2 | TRBV9 | NA | TGTGCCAGCAGCGTAGTTGCGGGGGGGCCTAAAGAACAGTTCTTC | CASSVVAGGPKEQFF
TRBJ2-7 | TRBD2 | TRBV27 | NA | TGTGCCAGCAGTTTAACGGGGACTAGCTACTACGAGCAGTACTTC | CASSLTGTSYYEQYF
TRBJ2-3 | TRBD2 | TRBV10-3 | NA | TGTGCCATCAGTGCAACTAGCGGATCAGCTACGCAGTATTTT | CAISATSGSATQYF
TRBJ1-5 | TRBD1 | TRBV4-1 | NA | TGCGCCAGCAGACAACAGGGGGTCAATCAGCCCCAGCATTTT | CASRQQGVNQPQHF
TRBJ2-7 | TRBD2 | TRBV30 | few | TGTGCCTGGAAGAGCGGGGTATCCTACGAGCAGTACTTC | CAWKSGVSYEQYF
TRBJ1-2 | NA | TRBV7-9 | few | TGTGCCAGCAGCTCGGGGGGGGGACACCAGAATGGCTACACCTTC | CASSSGGGHQNGYTF
TRBJ2-2 | NA | TRBV7-2 | NA | TGTGCCAGCAGCTTAGATACATTCACCGGGGAGCTGTTTTTT | CASSLDTFTGELFF
TRBJ2-5 | TRBD1 | TRBV7-2 | NA | TGTGCCAGCAGCCCCGGGACAGGGGGGGAGACCCAGTACTTC | CASSPGTGGETQYF
TRBJ2-2 | TRBD2 | TRBV7-9 | NA | TGTGCCAGCAGCGCCGGGGGGGCCGGGGAGCTGTTTTTT | CASSAGGAGELFF
TRBJ2-7 | TRBD2 | TRBV11-3 | once | TGTGCCAGCAGCTTAGAAGCGGGGTACGAGCAGTACTTC | CASSLEAGYEQYF
TRBJ2-7 | NA | TRBV27 | NA | TGTGCCAGCAGTCAAACCGGGTACGAGCAGTACTTC | CASSQTGYEQYF
TRBJ2-2 | TRBD2 | TRBV27 | few | TGTGCCAGCACCCTAATTCTAGCGGGGGGGCCCGGGGAGCTGTTTTTT | CASTLILAGGPGELFF
TRBJ1-5 | NA | TRBV6-5 | NA | TGTGCCAGCACAGGTTCGGGCAATCAGCCCCAGCATTTT | CASTGSGNQPQHF
TRBJ2-6 | NA | TRBV7-6 | NA | TGTGCCAGCAGCTTAGGCGGAAGCACTTCTGGGGCCAACGTCCTGACTTTC | CASSLGGSTSGANVLTF
TRBJ2-3 | TRBD1 | TRBV10-2 | NA | TGCGCCAGCAGTGAGAAGGGGGCCTATGCCACAGATACGCAGTATTTT | CASSEKGAYATDTQYF
TRBJ1-2 | TRBD1 | TRBV4-3 | NA | TGCGCCAGCAGCCAAGGAGACAGGGTCAACTATGGCTACACCTTC | CASSQGDRVNYGYTF
TRBJ2-1 | NA | TRBV6-6 | NA | TGTGCCAGCAGTTACGGGCGGGGCTCCTACAATGAGCAGTTCTTC | CASSYGRGSYNEQFF
TRBJ2-5 | TRBD2 | TRBV5-4 | NA | TGTGCCAGCAGCCCGTACCTTAGCGGGGGGGCCGAGGAGACCCAGTACTTC | CASSPYLSGGAEETQYF